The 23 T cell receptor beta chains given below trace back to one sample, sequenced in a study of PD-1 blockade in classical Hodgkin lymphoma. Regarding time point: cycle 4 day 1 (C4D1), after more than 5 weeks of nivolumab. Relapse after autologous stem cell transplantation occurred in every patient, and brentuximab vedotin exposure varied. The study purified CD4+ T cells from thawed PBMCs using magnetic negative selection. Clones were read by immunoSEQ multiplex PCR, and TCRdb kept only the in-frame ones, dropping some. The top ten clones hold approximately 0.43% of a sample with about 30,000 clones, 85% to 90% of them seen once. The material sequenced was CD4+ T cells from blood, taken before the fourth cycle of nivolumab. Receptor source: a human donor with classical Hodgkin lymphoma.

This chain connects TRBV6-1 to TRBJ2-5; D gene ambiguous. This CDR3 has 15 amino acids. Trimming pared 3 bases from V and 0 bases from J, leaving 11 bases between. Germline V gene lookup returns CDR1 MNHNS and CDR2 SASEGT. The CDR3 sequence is CASSEQVLNQETQYF. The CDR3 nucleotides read TGTGCCAGCAGTGAGCAGGTGCTTAACCAAGAGACCCAGTACTTC.

CDR3 DNA sequence: TGTGCCAGTAATAAGGGGGTCGGTTCACCCCTCCACTTT. Amino acids: CASNKGVGSPLHF. The genes are TRBV19 and TRBJ1-6; D may be TRBD1 (6 bases). Germline V CDR1 and CDR2: LNHDA, SQIVND (reference sequence). The CDR3 spans 13 residues. V lost 7 bases to trimming and J lost 9 bases, with 13 bases between them.

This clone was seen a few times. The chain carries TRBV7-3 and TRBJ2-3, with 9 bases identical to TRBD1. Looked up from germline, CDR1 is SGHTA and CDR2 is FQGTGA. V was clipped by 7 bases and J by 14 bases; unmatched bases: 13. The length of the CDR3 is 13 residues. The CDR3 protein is CASIHRPGTGWYF. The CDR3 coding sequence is TGTGCCAGCATCCATCGCCCCGGGACAGGGTGGTATTTT.

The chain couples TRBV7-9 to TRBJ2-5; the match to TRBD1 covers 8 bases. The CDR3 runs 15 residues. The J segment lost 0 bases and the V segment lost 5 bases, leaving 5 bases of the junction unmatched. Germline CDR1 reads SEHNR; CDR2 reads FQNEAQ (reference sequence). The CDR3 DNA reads TGTGCCAGCAGCGCGGGACAGGCCTACCAAGAGACCCAGTACTTC. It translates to CASSAGQAYQETQYF. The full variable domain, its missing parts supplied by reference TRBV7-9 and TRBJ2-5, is DTGVSQNPRHKITKRGQNVTFRCDPISEHNRLYWYRQTLGQGPEFLTYFQNEAQLEKSRLLSDRFSAERPKGSFSTLEIQRTEQGDSAMYLCASSAGQAYQETQYFGPGTRLLVL.

CDR3 protein: CASSLAPSGGSLETQYF. CDR3 nucleotides: TGTGCCAGCAGCTTGGCCCCATCAGGGGGGTCGTTGGAGACCCAGTACTTC. The rearrangement links TRBV5-4 to TRBJ2-5; tentative D call: TRBD1 (7 bases). V shed 0 bases and J shed 5 bases, with 20 bases lying between them. Germline values: CDR1 SGHNT, CDR2 YYREEE (reference sequence). The CDR3 runs 17 residues.

The CDR3 reads CASSLEGNYGYTF. In DNA form, the CDR3 reads TGTGCCAGCAGCTTAGAGGGGAACTATGGCTACACCTTC. This sequence joins TRBV7-2 and TRBJ1-2; a weak D match, TRBD1 (5 bases). CDR1 and CDR2 from the germline V gene are SGHTA and FQGNSA. V lost 1 base and J lost 2, with 5 bases in between. The CDR3 is 13 amino acids.

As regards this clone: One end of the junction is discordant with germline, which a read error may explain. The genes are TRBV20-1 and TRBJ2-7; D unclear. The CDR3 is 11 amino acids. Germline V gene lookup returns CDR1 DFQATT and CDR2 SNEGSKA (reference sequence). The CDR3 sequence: CSALSYTSLDF. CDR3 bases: TGCAGTGCCCTATCCTATACGAGCTTGGACTTC.

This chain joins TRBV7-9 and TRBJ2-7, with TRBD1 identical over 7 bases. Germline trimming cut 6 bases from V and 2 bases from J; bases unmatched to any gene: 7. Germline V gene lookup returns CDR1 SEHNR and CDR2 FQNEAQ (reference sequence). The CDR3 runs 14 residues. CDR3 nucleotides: TGTGCCAGCAGTTTAAACAGGGGAACCTACGAGCAGTACTTC. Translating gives CASSLNRGTYEQYF.

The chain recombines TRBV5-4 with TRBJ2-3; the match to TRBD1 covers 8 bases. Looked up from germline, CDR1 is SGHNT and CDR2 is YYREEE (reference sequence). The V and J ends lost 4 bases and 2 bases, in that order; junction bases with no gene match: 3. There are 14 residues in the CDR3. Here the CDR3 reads CASSTTGDTDTQYF. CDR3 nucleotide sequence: TGTGCCAGCAGCACGACAGGGGACACAGATACGCAGTATTTT. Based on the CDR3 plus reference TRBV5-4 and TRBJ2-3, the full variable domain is ETGVTQSPTHLIKTRGQQVTLRCSSQSGHNTVSWYQQALGQGPQFIFQYYREEENGRGNFPPRFSGLQFPNYSSELNVNALELDDSALYLCASSTTGDTDTQYFGPGTRLTVL.

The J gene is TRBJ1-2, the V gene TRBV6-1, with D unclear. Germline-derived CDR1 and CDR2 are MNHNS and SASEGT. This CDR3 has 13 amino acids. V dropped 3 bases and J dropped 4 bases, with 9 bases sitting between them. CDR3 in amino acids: CASSELGPYGYTF. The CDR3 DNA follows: TGTGCCAGCAGTGAGTTAGGGCCCTATGGCTACACCTTC.

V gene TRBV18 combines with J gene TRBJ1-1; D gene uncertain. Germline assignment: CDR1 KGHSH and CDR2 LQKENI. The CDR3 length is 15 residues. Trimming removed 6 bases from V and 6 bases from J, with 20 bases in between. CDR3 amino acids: CASSLNPLAASEAFF. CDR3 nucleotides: TGTGCCAGCTCCCTAAACCCACTCGCGGCATCTGAAGCTTTCTTT. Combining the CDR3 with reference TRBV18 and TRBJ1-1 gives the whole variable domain NAGVMQNPRHLVRRRGQEARLRCSPMKGHSHVYWYRQLPEEGLKFMVYLQKENIIDESGMPKERFSAEFPKEGPSILRIQQVVRGDSAAYFCASSLNPLAASEAFFGQGTRLTVV.

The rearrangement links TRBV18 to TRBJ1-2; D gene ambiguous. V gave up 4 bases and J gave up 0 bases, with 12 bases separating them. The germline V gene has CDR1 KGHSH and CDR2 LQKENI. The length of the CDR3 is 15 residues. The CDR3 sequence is CASSLTGSPNYGYTF. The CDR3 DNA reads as TGTGCCAGCTCACTAACCGGGAGCCCTAACTATGGCTACACCTTC.

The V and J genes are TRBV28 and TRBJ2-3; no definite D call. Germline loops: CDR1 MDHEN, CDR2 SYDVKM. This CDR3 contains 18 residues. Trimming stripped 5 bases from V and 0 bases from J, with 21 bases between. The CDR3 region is CASSPLFRPANSTDTQYF. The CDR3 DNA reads TGTGCCAGCAGTCCCCTCTTCCGACCCGCGAATAGCACAGATACGCAGTATTTT.

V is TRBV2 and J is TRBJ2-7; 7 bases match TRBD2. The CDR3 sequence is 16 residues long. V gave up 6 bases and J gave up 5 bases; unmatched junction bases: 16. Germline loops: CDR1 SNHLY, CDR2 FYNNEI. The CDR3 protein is CASRPNSGGSLHEQYF. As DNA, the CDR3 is TGTGCCAGCAGACCAAATTCGGGCGGGAGTCTCCACGAGCAGTACTTC.

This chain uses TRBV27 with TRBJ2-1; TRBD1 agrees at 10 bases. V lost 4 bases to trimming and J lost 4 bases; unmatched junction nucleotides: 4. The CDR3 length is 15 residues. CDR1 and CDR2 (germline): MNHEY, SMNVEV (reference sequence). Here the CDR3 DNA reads TGTGCCAGCAGTTCCCGGGACAGGGGTTACAATGAGCAGTTCTTC. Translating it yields CASSSRDRGYNEQFF.

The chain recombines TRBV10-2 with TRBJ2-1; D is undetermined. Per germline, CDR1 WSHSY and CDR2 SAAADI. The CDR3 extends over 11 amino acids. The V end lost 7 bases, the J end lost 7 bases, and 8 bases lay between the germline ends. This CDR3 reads CASKDVNEQFF. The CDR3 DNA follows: TGCGCCAGCAAGGATGTTAATGAGCAGTTCTTC.

The CDR3 nucleotides are TGTGCCACCGCAAGCGGACGTGTTGAGCAGTTCTTC. It encodes CATASGRVEQFF. The V and J genes are TRBV7-2 and TRBJ2-1, with D possibly matching TRBD2 (5 bases). Germline CDR1 is SGHTA and CDR2 is FQGNSA. The CDR3 is 12 residues long. V was cut by 10 bases and J by 9 bases, with 16 bases left in between.

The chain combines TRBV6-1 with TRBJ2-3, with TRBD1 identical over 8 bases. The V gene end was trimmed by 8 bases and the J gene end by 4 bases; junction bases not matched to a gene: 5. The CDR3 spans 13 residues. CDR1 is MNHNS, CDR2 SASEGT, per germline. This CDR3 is CASGQGRADTQYF. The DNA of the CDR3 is TGTGCCAGCGGACAGGGACGGGCAGATACGCAGTATTTT.

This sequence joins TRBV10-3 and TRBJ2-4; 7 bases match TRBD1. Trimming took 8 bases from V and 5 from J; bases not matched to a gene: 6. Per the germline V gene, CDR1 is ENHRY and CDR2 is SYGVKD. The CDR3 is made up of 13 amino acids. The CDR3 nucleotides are TGTGCCATCGCCGACACAGGGGAAAACATTCAGTACTTC. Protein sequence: CAIADTGENIQYF.

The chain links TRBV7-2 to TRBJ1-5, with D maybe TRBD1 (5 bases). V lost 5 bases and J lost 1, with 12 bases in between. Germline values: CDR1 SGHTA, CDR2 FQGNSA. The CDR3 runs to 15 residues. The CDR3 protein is CASSPSGVSNQPQHF. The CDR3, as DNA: TGTGCCAGCAGCCCATCGGGGGTCAGCAATCAGCCCCAGCATTTT.

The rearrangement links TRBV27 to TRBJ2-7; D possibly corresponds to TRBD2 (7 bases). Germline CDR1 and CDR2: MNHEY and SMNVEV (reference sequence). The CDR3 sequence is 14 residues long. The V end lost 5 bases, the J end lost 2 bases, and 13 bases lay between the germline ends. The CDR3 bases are TGTGCCAGCAGTAGGGGGGGGGTAACCTACGAGCAGTACTTC. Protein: CASSRGGVTYEQYF.

The CDR3 region is CASSLVGGGPQSSYEQYF. The CDR3 DNA reads as TGTGCCAGCAGCTTAGTTGGGGGGGGGCCCCAAAGCTCCTACGAGCAGTACTTC. The rearrangement joins TRBV7-2 to TRBJ2-7, with D possibly TRBD2 on 7 matching bases. The V gene lost 1 base and the J gene lost 0 bases, with 19 bases spanning the gap. This CDR3 has 18 residues. Germline CDR1 is SGHTA and CDR2 is FQGNSA.

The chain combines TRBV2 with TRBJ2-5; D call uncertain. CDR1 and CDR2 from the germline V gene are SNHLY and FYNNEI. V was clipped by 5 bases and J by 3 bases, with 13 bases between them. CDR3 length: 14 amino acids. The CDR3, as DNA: TGTGCCAGCAGTTCCTTCCCAGTAAAAGAGACCCAGTACTTC. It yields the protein CASSSFPVKETQYF.